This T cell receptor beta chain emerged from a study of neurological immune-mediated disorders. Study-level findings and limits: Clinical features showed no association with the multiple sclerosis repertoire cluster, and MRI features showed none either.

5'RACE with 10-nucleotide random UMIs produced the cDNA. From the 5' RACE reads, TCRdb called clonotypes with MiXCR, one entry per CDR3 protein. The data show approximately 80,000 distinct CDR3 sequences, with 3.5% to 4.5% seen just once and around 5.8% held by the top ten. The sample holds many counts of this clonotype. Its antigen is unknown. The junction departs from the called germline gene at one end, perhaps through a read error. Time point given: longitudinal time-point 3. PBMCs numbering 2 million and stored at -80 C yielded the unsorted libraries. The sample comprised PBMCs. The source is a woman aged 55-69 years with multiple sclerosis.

In nucleotides, the CDR3 is TGCAACCCGAGAGGTTTGAGGGGGGCGCTCGGTCAGCCCCAGCATTTT. This gives the protein CNPRGLRGALGQPQHF. This rearrangement joins TRBV9 to TRBJ1-5, with D possibly TRBD1 on 6 matching bases. Per the germline V gene, CDR1 is SGDLS and CDR2 is YYNGEE. CDR3 length: 16 amino acids. Filled out from reference TRBV9 and TRBJ1-5, the complete variable domain reads DSGVTQTPKHLITATGQRVTLRCSPRSGDLSVYWYQQSLDQGLQFLIQYYNGEERAKGNILERFSAQQFPDLHSELNLSSLELGDSALYFCNPRGLRGALGQPQHFGDGTRLSIL.